This note documents a single T cell receptor beta chain sequence. Its target is not known. The data derive from a study of CD8 T cells in ankylosing spondylitis. Scientists made TCR beta libraries using quantitative 5'-RACE with molecular barcodes. TCRdb processed the 5' RACE reads anew with MiXCR; each CDR3 protein has one entry. The sample lists about 200,000 distinct CDR3 sequences; roughly 24% were seen once. This CDR3 is built from 11 residues. V gave up 6 bases and J gave up 11 bases, with 15 bases separating them. Germline V gene data show CDR1 as DFQATT and CDR2 as SNEGSKA (reference sequence). Overall study results and limits: From matched ankylosing spondylitis synovial fluid, disease-linked clones were reportedly recovered at significantly enriched levels. A motif in TCR beta, a set of eight highly homologous variants, appeared characteristic of ankylosing spondylitis blood. Disease-linked clones were CD8+ and relatively rare in peripheral blood.

Input material: blood, either unsorted or a sorted T cell fraction (not recorded which). The sequence came from a male donor with ankylosing spondylitis or in good health (not recorded which). The genes are TRBV20-1 and TRBJ2-3; no clear D. CDR3: CSALNSPGQYF. In DNA, the CDR3 is TGCAGTGCCCTCAACTCCCCCGGGCAGTATTTT.